This T cell receptor (beta chain) was recorded in a study of T cell repertoires in cytomegalovirus infection. Points on this clonotype: What it binds is unknown.

General study results and limits: CMV carriers with the relevant HLA were identified by cumulative public TCR beta family frequency. The response measured ex vivo was dominated by TCR beta clonotypes (HLA-C-restricted and CMV-specific).

TCRdb called the reads again in MiXCR, with one record for every CDR3 protein. This table has about a million distinct CDR3 sequences, 25% to 40% appearing once. The CDR3 covers 16 residues. Germline CDR1 is SGHVT and CDR2 is SQSDAQ. Trimming cost V 2 bases and J 3 bases, with 15 bases left between them. This rearrangement joins TRBV7-4 to TRBJ2-3; D possibly corresponds to TRBD1 (5 bases). This clonotype was obtained from a human donor in good health (CMV status not recorded). Some clones in this sample may be carry-over from other donors' samples. The specimen comprised cultured CD8+ T cells from PBMCs, sampled from culture after CMV antigen stimulation. CDR3: CASSLKGRVLTDTQYF. CDR3 in DNA: TGTGCCAGCAGCTTAAAGGGGCGAGTACTGACAGATACGCAGTATTTT.